This is a list of T cell receptor beta chains from one sample in a study of PD-L1 blockade in urothelial cancer. Repertoires were generated with immunoSEQ multiplex PCR, while TCRdb's copy carries only in-frame clones and drops some. The sample carries tens of thousands of clones, 65% to 85% recorded once. The sequencing used PBMCs, collected around atezolizumab (anti-PD-L1) treatment. The receptors stem from a woman between 65 and 79 years old with urothelial cancer. The CDR3 runs from the conserved cysteine through the conserved F or W. The D gene is left open where the match is weak. A clone size is listed for some rows: how often the clone was seen (once, few, many), or a class if it is expanded.

CDR3aa: CATSGPVGGPTNEKLFF; CDR3nt: TGTGCCACCAGCGGCCCGGTCGGGGGGCCAACTAATGAAAAACTGTTTTTT; abundance: once; v_gene: TRBV15; j_gene: TRBJ1-4; d_gene: NA
CDR3aa: CASSLEVEDFYGYTF; CDR3nt: TGTGCCAGCAGTTTAGAAGTTGAGGATTTCTATGGCTACACCTTC; abundance: NA; v_gene: TRBV28; j_gene: TRBJ1-2; d_gene: NA
CDR3aa: CASRLVGVSGVSSYEQYF; CDR3nt: TGTGCAAGTCGCTTAGTCGGGGTTAGCGGGGTAAGCTCCTACGAGCAGTACTTC; abundance: NA; v_gene: TRBV12-2; j_gene: TRBJ2-7; d_gene: NA
CDR3aa: CASSQRLAVQETQYF; CDR3nt: TGTGCCAGCAGTCAGAGACTAGCGGTACAAGAGACCCAGTACTTC; abundance: NA; v_gene: TRBV7-8; j_gene: TRBJ2-5; d_gene: TRBD2
CDR3aa: CASSLPTGRYGYTF; CDR3nt: TGCGCCAGCAGCCTCCCGACAGGGCGCTATGGCTACACCTTC; abundance: NA; v_gene: TRBV4-1; j_gene: TRBJ1-2; d_gene: TRBD1
CDR3aa: CASTRQGQTNTEAFF; CDR3nt: TGTGCCAGCACCCGACAGGGCCAGACGAACACTGAAGCTTTCTTT; abundance: NA; v_gene: TRBV6-5; j_gene: TRBJ1-1; d_gene: TRBD1
CDR3aa: CASSLGRVNTEAFF; CDR3nt: TGTGCCAGCAGCTTGGGGCGGGTGAACACTGAAGCTTTCTTT; abundance: NA; v_gene: TRBV5-6; j_gene: TRBJ1-1; d_gene: NA
CDR3aa: CAISAPRTGGANTEAFF; CDR3nt: TGTGCCATCAGTGCCCCACGGACAGGGGGCGCGAACACTGAAGCTTTCTTT; abundance: NA; v_gene: TRBV10-3; j_gene: TRBJ1-1; d_gene: TRBD1
CDR3aa: CASIETSGGPVITDTQYF; CDR3nt: TGTGCCAGTATTGAGACTAGCGGGGGGCCAGTAATCACAGATACGCAGTATTTT; abundance: NA; v_gene: TRBV19; j_gene: TRBJ2-3; d_gene: TRBD2
CDR3aa: CASSSRGGDRDAYNEQFF; CDR3nt: TGTGCCAGCAGCTCTAGGGGGGGGGACAGGGACGCGTACAATGAGCAGTTCTTC; abundance: NA; v_gene: TRBV11-2; j_gene: TRBJ2-1; d_gene: TRBD1
CDR3aa: CAWSATQETQYF; CDR3nt: TGTGCCTGGAGTGCAACTCAAGAGACCCAGTACTTC; abundance: NA; v_gene: TRBV30; j_gene: TRBJ2-5; d_gene: NA
CDR3aa: CASSPRGGASPGELFF; CDR3nt: TGTGCCAGCAGCCCCCGGGGGGGGGCCTCTCCCGGGGAGCTGTTTTTT; abundance: NA; v_gene: TRBV7-6; j_gene: TRBJ2-2; d_gene: TRBD2
CDR3aa: CASSLLGDEQFF; CDR3nt: TGTGCCAGCAGCTTGTTAGGGGATGAGCAGTTCTTC; abundance: few; v_gene: TRBV5-8; j_gene: TRBJ2-1; d_gene: NA
CDR3aa: CASSTIPHRDSNQPQHF; CDR3nt: TGTGCCAGCAGCACAATACCCCACAGGGATAGCAATCAGCCCCAGCATTTT; abundance: once; v_gene: TRBV5-5; j_gene: TRBJ1-5; d_gene: NA
CDR3aa: CASSAQGQSGNTIYF; CDR3nt: TGTGCCAGCAGCGCCCAAGGACAATCTGGAAACACCATATATTTT; abundance: NA; v_gene: TRBV9; j_gene: TRBJ1-3; d_gene: NA
CDR3aa: CASSLGQGANEQYF; CDR3nt: TGTGCCAGCAGCTTGGGACAGGGTGCCAACGAGCAGTACTTC; abundance: NA; v_gene: TRBV5-6; j_gene: TRBJ2-7; d_gene: TRBD1
CDR3aa: CASSQADSANQPQHF; CDR3nt: TGTGCCAGCAGCCAAGCAGACAGTGCCAATCAGCCCCAGCATTTT; abundance: NA; v_gene: TRBV16; j_gene: TRBJ1-5; d_gene: NA
CDR3aa: CASSLSLRQRNTEAFF; CDR3nt: TGTGCCAGCAGTTTATCCCTAAGACAGCGGAACACTGAAGCTTTCTTT; abundance: NA; v_gene: TRBV27; j_gene: TRBJ1-1; d_gene: NA
CDR3aa: CASSLARVASGSVYEQYF; CDR3nt: TGTGCCAGCAGCTTAGCGCGGGTGGCTAGCGGGAGTGTTTACGAGCAGTACTTC; abundance: few; v_gene: TRBV7-2; j_gene: TRBJ2-7; d_gene: TRBD2
CDR3aa: CASSWTAPTSGANVLTF; CDR3nt: TGCGCCAGCAGCTGGACAGCTCCGACCTCTGGGGCCAACGTCCTGACTTTC; abundance: NA; v_gene: TRBV5-1; j_gene: TRBJ2-6; d_gene: NA
CDR3aa: CASSYSTGGGYGYTF; CDR3nt: TGTGCCAGCAGTTACTCGACAGGGGGCGGCTATGGCTACACCTTC; abundance: NA; v_gene: TRBV6-5; j_gene: TRBJ1-2; d_gene: TRBD1
CDR3aa: CASSLGHSGNTIYF; CDR3nt: TGTGCCAGCAGCTTAGGGCACTCTGGAAACACCATATATTTT; abundance: NA; v_gene: TRBV11-2; j_gene: TRBJ1-3; d_gene: NA
CDR3aa: CASSTPNQGIYEQYF; CDR3nt: TGTGCCAGCAGCACACCTAACCAGGGGATCTACGAGCAGTACTTC; abundance: NA; v_gene: TRBV7-9; j_gene: TRBJ2-7; d_gene: NA
CDR3aa: CASSLVTGDNEQYF; CDR3nt: TGTGCCAGCAGCTTAGTTACAGGAGATAACGAGCAGTACTTC; abundance: NA; v_gene: TRBV7-8; j_gene: TRBJ2-7; d_gene: NA
CDR3aa: CASSERAGGAYEQYF; CDR3nt: TGTGCCAGCAGTGAACGGGCGGGAGGAGCCTACGAGCAGTACTTC; abundance: once; v_gene: TRBV2; j_gene: TRBJ2-7; d_gene: TRBD2
CDR3aa: CASSLGTGENNEQFF; CDR3nt: TGCGCCAGCAGCTTGGGGACAGGGGAAAACAATGAGCAGTTCTTC; abundance: NA; v_gene: TRBV5-1; j_gene: TRBJ2-1; d_gene: TRBD1
CDR3aa: CASRRDRGIGNTIYF; CDR3nt: TGTGCCAGCAGGCGGGACAGGGGGATCGGAAACACCATATATTTT; abundance: NA; v_gene: TRBV2; j_gene: TRBJ1-3; d_gene: TRBD1
CDR3aa: CAWGRGGLGGGELFF; CDR3nt: TGTGCCTGGGGGAGAGGTGGTCTCGGCGGCGGGGAGCTGTTTTTT; abundance: NA; v_gene: TRBV30; j_gene: TRBJ2-2; d_gene: NA